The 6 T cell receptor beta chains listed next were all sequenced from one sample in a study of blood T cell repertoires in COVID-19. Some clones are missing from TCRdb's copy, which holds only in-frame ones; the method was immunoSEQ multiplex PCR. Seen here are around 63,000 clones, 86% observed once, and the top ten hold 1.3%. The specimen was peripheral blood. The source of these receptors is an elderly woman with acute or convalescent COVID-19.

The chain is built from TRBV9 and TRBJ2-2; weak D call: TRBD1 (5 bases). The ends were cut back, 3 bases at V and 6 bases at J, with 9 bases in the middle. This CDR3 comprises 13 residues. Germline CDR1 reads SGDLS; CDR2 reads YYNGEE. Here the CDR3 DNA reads TGTGCCAGCAGCGAGCAGGGTTCCGGGGAGCTGTTTTTT. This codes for CASSEQGSGELFF.

CDR3: CAWRNSGGPDTQYF. CDR3 DNA: TGTGCCTGGAGAAATAGCGGGGGGCCAGATACGCAGTATTTT. The chain links TRBV30 to TRBJ2-3, with 10 bases fitting TRBD2. Germline-derived CDR1 and CDR2 are GTSNPN and SVGIG (reference sequence). The junction had 4 bases not matched to a gene; V was cut back by 3 bases and J by 4 bases. This CDR3 is built from 14 residues.

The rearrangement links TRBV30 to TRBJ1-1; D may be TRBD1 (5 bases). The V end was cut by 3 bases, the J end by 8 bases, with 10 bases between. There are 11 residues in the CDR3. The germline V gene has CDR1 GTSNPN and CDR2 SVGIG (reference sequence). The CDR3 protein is CAWSPRAEAFF. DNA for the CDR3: TGTGCCTGGAGCCCCAGGGCGGAAGCTTTCTTT. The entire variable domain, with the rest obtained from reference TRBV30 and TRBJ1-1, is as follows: SQTIHQWPATLVQPVGSPLSLECTVEGTSNPNLYWYRQAAGRGLQLLFYSVGIGQISSEVPQNLSASRPQDRQFILSSKKLLLSDSGFYLCAWSPRAEAFFGQGTRLTVV.

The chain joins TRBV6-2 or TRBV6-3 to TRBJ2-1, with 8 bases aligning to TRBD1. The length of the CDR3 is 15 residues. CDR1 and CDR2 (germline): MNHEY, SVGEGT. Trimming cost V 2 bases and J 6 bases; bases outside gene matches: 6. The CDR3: CASSYGQGLGNEQFF. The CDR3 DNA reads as TGTGCCAGCAGTTACGGACAGGGATTAGGCAATGAGCAGTTCTTC.

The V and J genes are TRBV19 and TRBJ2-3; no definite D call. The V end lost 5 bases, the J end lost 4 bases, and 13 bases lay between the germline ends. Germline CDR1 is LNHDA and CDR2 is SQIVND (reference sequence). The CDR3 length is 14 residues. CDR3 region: CASSPRHLADTQYF. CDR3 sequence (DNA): TGTGCCAGTAGTCCGAGGCATTTGGCAGATACGCAGTATTTT.

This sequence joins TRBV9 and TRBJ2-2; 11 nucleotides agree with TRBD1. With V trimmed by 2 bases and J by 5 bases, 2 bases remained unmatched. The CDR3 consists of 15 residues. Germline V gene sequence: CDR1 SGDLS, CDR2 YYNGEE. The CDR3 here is CASSVRDRGTGELFF. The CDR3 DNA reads TGTGCCAGCAGCGTGCGGGACAGGGGGACCGGGGAGCTGTTTTTT.